The 17 T cell receptor beta chains presented below share a single source sample, sequenced in a study of CD8+ T cells in alopecia areata (dated by TCRdb to 2017 to 2018). Libraries were prepared through the immunoSEQ multiplex PCR assay. To provide template for TCR sequencing, every sample had RNA extracted and reverse transcribed into cDNA. TCRdb's version of the immuneACCESS table is confined to in-frame rearrangements and falls short of the full clone set. An unresolved V gene accounts for under half of the shortfall where checked; the remainder is of unknown origin. For this sample there are some 150,000 clones; less than 70% appear just once. The top ten clonotypes cover about 15% of the sample. The time point label, as the study defines it: less than five weeks on oral tofacitinib. Sample treatment or condition, as interpreted from the label and publication: oral pan-JAK inhibitor, 5-10 mg twice daily.

The specimen was CD8+ T cells sorted from blood, collected at week 4, from a patient treated with tofacitinib. These receptors were collected from a human donor with alopecia areata.

V and J are TRBV19 and TRBJ1-1; perhaps TRBD1 as D (6 bases). Germline V gene data show CDR1 as LNHDA and CDR2 as SQIVND (reference sequence). The CDR3 runs to 14 residues. The ends were cut back, 5 bases at V and 5 bases at J, with 15 bases in the middle. In DNA, the CDR3 is TGTGCCAGTAGTGCGACAGCAAGGGGGACTGAAGCTTTCTTT. This encodes CASSATARGTEAFF. The complete variable domain, with remaining parts taken from reference TRBV19 and TRBJ1-1, reads DGGITQSPKYLFRKEGQNVTLSCEQNLNHDAMYWYRQDPGQGLRLIYYSQIVNDFQKGDIAEGYSVSREKKESFPLTVTSAQKNPTAFYLCASSATARGTEAFFGQGTRLTVV.

The chain links TRBV27 to TRBJ2-1; 9 bases match TRBD1. Germline trimming cut 7 bases from V and 6 bases from J; bases unmatched to any gene: 10. This CDR3 has 15 residues. Germline CDR1 is MNHEY and CDR2 is SMNVEV (reference sequence). The CDR3 loop is CASTQGTGLFNEQFF. The CDR3 DNA sequence: TGTGCCAGCACCCAGGGGACAGGGCTCTTCAATGAGCAGTTCTTC.

The V call is TRBV29-1, the J call TRBJ2-1; 11 nucleotides match TRBD1. V dropped 4 bases and J dropped 6; count of bases not matched to a gene: 5. CDR1 is SQVTM and CDR2 is ANQGSEA in the germline V gene. The CDR3 runs 14 residues. This chain's CDR3 is CSVGGTGGFNEQFF. In nucleotides, the CDR3 is TGCAGCGTTGGTGGGACAGGGGGGTTCAATGAGCAGTTCTTC.

The chain uses TRBV13 and TRBJ2-1, with 10 nucleotides matching TRBD2. Per germline, CDR1 PRHDT and CDR2 FYEKMQ (reference sequence). The junction had 5 bases not matched to a gene; V was cut back by 2 bases and J by 4 bases. The CDR3 consists of 16 residues. CDR3 nucleotides: TGTGCCAGCAGCTTACGAGCGGGGGGGCCGTACAATGAGCAGTTCTTC. Protein: CASSLRAGGPYNEQFF.

The CDR3 DNA reads TGCAGCGTTGAAGTAACCGGCGAGACCCAGTACTTC. Its translation is CSVEVTGETQYF. V gene TRBV29-1 combines with J gene TRBJ2-5, with D unresolved. The germline gives CDR1 SQVTM, CDR2 ANQGSEA. The V and J ends lost 1 base and 5 bases respectively, with 8 bases between them. The CDR3 length is 12 residues.

As to this clone: Other nucleotide sequences in the sample specify the same CDR3. This chain joins TRBV27 and TRBJ1-5, with 7 bases lining up with TRBD1. The CDR3 has 14 residues. The germline V gene has CDR1 MNHEY and CDR2 SMNVEV (reference sequence). The V gene end was trimmed by 3 bases and the J gene end by 5 bases; junction bases not matched to a gene: 4. CDR3 coding DNA: TGTGCCAGCAGTTTCCGACAGGGCTATCAGCCCCAGCATTTT. Encoded protein: CASSFRQGYQPQHF.

J is TRBJ1-6 and V is TRBV5-6, with D possibly TRBD1 on 6 matching bases. Germline CDR1 reads SGHDT; CDR2 reads YYEEEE. CDR3 length: 15 amino acids. Trimming cost V 3 bases and J 0 bases, with 7 bases left between them. CDR3 region: CASSYRDSYNSPLHF. CDR3 DNA sequence: TGTGCCAGCAGCTACAGGGACTCCTATAATTCACCCCTCCACTTT.

This clone has a handful of counts. The chain links TRBV25-1 to TRBJ1-1; D is unresolved. V was clipped by 4 bases and J by 2 bases, with 8 bases between them. The germline CDR1 and CDR2 sequences are MGHDK and SYGVNS. The CDR3 runs to 13 residues. The DNA for the CDR3 is TGTGCCAGCAGTGTAAGGACCAACACTGAAGCTTTCTTT. Its translation is CASSVRTNTEAFF.

The rearrangement uses TRBV2 and TRBJ1-5; D gene unclear. Trimming pared 7 bases from V and 4 bases from J, leaving 11 bases between. This CDR3 is built from 13 residues. The germline V gene has CDR1 SNHLY and CDR2 FYNNEI. CDR3 in amino acids: CASTEGWNQPQHF. Written as DNA, the CDR3 is TGTGCCAGCACCGAGGGTTGGAATCAGCCCCAGCATTTT.

This chain connects TRBV5-6 to TRBJ2-3; TRBD2 matches at 15 bases. This CDR3 contains 17 residues. Germline trimming cut 4 bases from V and 2 bases from J; bases unmatched to any gene: 5. In germline, CDR1 is SGHDT, CDR2 YYEEEE. The CDR3 spells CASSHGTSGGSTDTQYF. CDR3 DNA: TGTGCCAGCAGCCACGGGACTAGCGGGGGGTCCACAGATACGCAGTATTTT.

CDR3 amino acids: CASSLAPTSGANVLTF. The DNA for the CDR3 is TGTGCCAGCAGCTTAGCGCCTACATCTGGGGCCAACGTCCTGACTTTC. The V call is TRBV7-2, the J call TRBJ2-6; D unclear. This CDR3 is built from 16 residues. From germline, CDR1 is SGHTA and CDR2 FQGNSA. Trimming removed 0 bases from V and 1 base from J, with 7 bases in between. The whole variable domain, remainder taken from reference TRBV7-2 and TRBJ2-6, is GAGVSQSPSNKVTEKGKDVELRCDPISGHTALYWYRQSLGQGLEFLIYFQGNSAPDKSGLPSDRFSAERTGGSVSTLTIQRTQQEDSAVYLCASSLAPTSGANVLTFGAGSRLTVL.

The genes are TRBV9 and TRBJ2-2; either TRBD1 or TRBD2 may supply D (5 bases each). V was clipped by 3 bases and J by 3 bases, with 15 bases between them. The germline CDR1 and CDR2 sequences are SGDLS and YYNGEE. The CDR3 totals 16 residues. The CDR3 here is CASSAPGTTYTGELFF. CDR3 nucleotide sequence: TGTGCCAGCAGCGCCCCCGGGACGACCTACACCGGGGAGCTGTTTTTT.

The chain carries TRBV5-6 and TRBJ2-1, with TRBD2 as a possible D gene (7 bases). This CDR3 spans 14 amino acids. Germline V gene sequence: CDR1 SGHDT, CDR2 YYEEEE. With 2 bases removed from V and 8 bases from J, the gap between germline ends came to 14 bases. The CDR3 DNA sequence: TGTGCCAGCAGCTTTCCGTGGGGGGGCGATGAGCAGTTCTTC. Translating gives CASSFPWGGDEQFF.

In DNA form, the CDR3 reads TGCAGCGTTGATGGCTCCGATCAGCCCCAGCATTTT. It translates to CSVDGSDQPQHF. The J gene is TRBJ1-5, the V gene TRBV29-1; D gene uncertain. The germline V and J ends were trimmed by 3 bases and 5 bases, with 8 bases remaining between them. The CDR3 length is 12 residues. Germline V lookup: CDR1 SQVTM, CDR2 ANQGSEA. Complete variable domain (other parts from reference TRBV29-1 and TRBJ1-5): SAVISQKPSRDICQRGTSLTIQCQVDSQVTMMFWYRQQPGQSLTLIATANQGSEATYESGFVIDKFPISRPNLTFSTLTVSNMSPEDSSIYLCSVDGSDQPQHFGDGTRLSIL.

This clone came up a few times. The same CDR3 is also encoded by other DNA sequences in this sample. The chain is built from TRBV7-3 and TRBJ1-1, with D uncertain. The CDR3 has 13 amino acids. The ends were cut back, 2 bases at V and 1 base at J, with 5 bases in the middle. From germline, CDR1 is SGHTA and CDR2 FQGTGA. The CDR3 coding sequence is TGTGCCAGCAGCTTAGGGCAGAACACTGAAGCTTTCTTT. It translates to CASSLGQNTEAFF.

The J gene is TRBJ2-7, the V gene TRBV27; tentatively, D is TRBD2 (6 bases). The germline gives CDR1 MNHEY, CDR2 SMNVEV (reference sequence). V lost 5 bases and J lost 3, with 17 bases in between. The CDR3 is made up of 15 amino acids. CDR3 DNA: TGTGCCAGCAGTGCGGGGAGCGTCGAGTTCTACGAGCAGTACTTC. Translation gives CASSAGSVEFYEQYF.

The chain joins TRBV18 to TRBJ2-7; TRBD2 might be the D (5 bases). This CDR3 has 15 amino acids. Trimming took 5 bases from V and 2 from J, leaving 16 bases between them. Germline CDR1 reads KGHSH; CDR2 reads LQKENI. The chain's CDR3 is CASSSDHRDAYEQYF. CDR3 in DNA: TGTGCCAGCTCATCGGACCACCGGGATGCCTACGAGCAGTACTTC.